This TCR beta chain was sequenced during a study of blood T cells in healthy people across ages (dated by TCRdb to between 2014 and 2017). A note on the overall study: In model experiments, roughly one uniquely barcoded TCR beta cDNA molecule per two T cells was captured by template switching. Age-related changes in TCR beta repertoire diversity were measured in the study by deep sequencing normalized with unique cDNA molecular identifiers. Donors were grouped into four age groups: young (average approximately 16 years), middle-aged (roughly 40), aged (around 60) and long-lived (around 80). To avoid experimental bias, donors of different ages were spread randomly across the sequencing lanes. For two donors (one aged 18 to 29 and one aged 80 or older), the study analyzed two additional independent replicas of 1 million unique cDNA reads from the same blood draw. The investigation overall reported the following: Compared with the aged group, the long-lived group had more naive CD4+ T cells, fewer expanded clones and increased TCR diversity, suggesting age selection. Observed TCR beta diversity per million T cells fell roughly linearly with age, and a significant reduction was already apparent by age roughly 40. There was a strong correlation between observed TCR beta diversity and the percentage of naive T cells measured by flow cytometry. Donor CMV infection status was unknown, potentially confounding age-related changes in expanded clonotypes. Estimates of total diversity based on one million sequenced T cells were regarded as lower bounds and as underestimates. Since profiling was done on bulk unsorted PBMCs, naive and antigen-experienced compartments could not be conclusively compared.

As regards this clonotype: There is no known antigen for this receptor. No base quality information exists; no much larger clone differs at one position.

Library preparation employed 5' RACE. Reads for this sample came from an Illumina HiSeq 2500. A second PCR of roughly 6 to 11 cycles was run with a J-beta primer mix and a sample-barcoded 5' primer. A unique molecular identifier was introduced onto each TCR beta cDNA molecule by a template-switch 5' adaptor carrying 12 random nucleotides. Each sample yielded at least 3 million CDR3-containing paired-end reads. All of the RNA was converted into first-strand cDNA using the Mint cDNA synthesis kit, with a TRBC-specific oligonucleotide serving as the primer. All cDNA was treated with uracil-DNA glycosylase and then went through a first 18-cycle PCR with the universal primers M1SS and BC2_uni_R. Per the authors' processing: Normalization of each sample was performed by random selection of 1 million high-quality reads, each carrying a distinct molecular identifier. Instead of being binned into consensus sequences, reads that shared molecular identifiers were thrown out. MiTCR, set to a Q25 quality threshold and the strictest error-elimination algorithm, was used for CDR3 identification, clonotype clustering and error correction. A nonparametric unseen species model with Euler transformation was used to estimate lower-bound total TCR beta diversity. TCRdb reran the public reads through fastp at Q25 and MiXCR, keeping productive beta chains. When rows share a CDR3 protein, they turn into one entry using the most common DNA and genes. None of the V and J calls come from the authors' own analysis; TCRdb made them. This sample gives hundreds of thousands of distinct CDR3 sequences in total; more than 45% of them show up just once. The ten largest clones take up 20% to 25% of the sample.

The germline V gene encodes CDR1 SGHRS and CDR2 YFSETQ. From its cysteine to its phenylalanine, the CDR3 spans 19 amino acids. Just CDR3 DNA is preserved here, 57 bases in frame from base 1. V was cut back by 0 bases and J by 4 bases, leaving a gap of 23 bases between them. Donors were around 37 systemically healthy Caucasian individuals from Russia aged roughly 6 to 100 years. Each donor gave roughly 9 milliliters of peripheral blood, drawn into EDTA-treated Vacutainer tubes. Ficoll-Paque density-gradient centrifugation was used to isolate PBMCs, with at least 7 million per sample. Total RNA was extracted from PBMCs with Trizol reagent, with at least 5 micrograms obtained per sample. For every donor, flow cytometry on a PBMC aliquot measured the percentage of naive CD45RAhigh/CD27high T cells.

This TCR came from a man aged 25 to 45 in good health. Input material: blood. The V and J genes are TRBV5-1 and TRBJ2-1, and TRBD1 may be the D gene, going by 6 matching bases. The DNA sequence is TGCGCCAGCAGCTTGGATCCCTCCCAGGGGCCGTCTCTTTACAATGAGCAGTTCTTC. The translation is CASSLDPSQGPSLYNEQFF.